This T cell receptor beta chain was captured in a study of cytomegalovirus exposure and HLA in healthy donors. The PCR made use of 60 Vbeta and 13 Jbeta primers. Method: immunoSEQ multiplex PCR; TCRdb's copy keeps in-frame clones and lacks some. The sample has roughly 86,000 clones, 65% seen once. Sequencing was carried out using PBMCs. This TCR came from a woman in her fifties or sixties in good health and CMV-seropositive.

Here the CDR3 reads CASSSNIPGQGREQYF. CDR3 DNA sequence: TGTGCCAGCAGTTCGAATATACCGGGACAGGGTCGCGAGCAGTACTTC. The rearrangement uses TRBV28 and TRBJ2-7; 9 bases are a match to TRBD1. J gave up 6 bases and V 4 bases, and 13 bases lay outside the gene matches. Germline V CDR1 and CDR2: MDHEN, SYDVKM. The length of the CDR3 is 16 residues.